This T cell receptor (beta chain) stems from a study of blood T cells in healthy people across ages. It was with a sample-barcoded 5' primer and a J-beta primer mix that a second PCR of roughly 6 to 11 cycles was run. TCRdb re-called the 5' RACE reads with MiXCR, one entry per CDR3 protein. The sample includes some 640,000 distinct CDR3 sequences, roughly 30% of them seen just once. Of note for this clonotype: No antigen is known for it.

Study conclusions and caveats: Older individuals had lower TCR beta diversity per million T cells (the decline was roughly linear). Expanded clonotype changes were possibly confounded by unknown donor CMV status. Both naive CD4+ cell counts and diversity were greater in long-lived donors than in aged donors.

Trimming cost V 5 bases and J 5 bases, with 13 bases left between them. The CDR3 has 13 residues. From germline, CDR1 is SEHNR and CDR2 FQNEAQ (reference sequence). What was sequenced was blood. The clonotype originates from a woman of 80 years or more in good health. This chain joins TRBV7-9 and TRBJ2-7, with D tentatively TRBD1 (5 bases). CDR3 DNA sequence: TGTGCCAGCAGCATGGCCAGGGAACACGAGCAGTACTTC. Residues: CASSMAREHEQYF. The full variable domain, its missing parts supplied by reference TRBV7-9 and TRBJ2-7, is DTGVSQNPRHKITKRGQNVTFRCDPISEHNRLYWYRQTLGQGPEFLTYFQNEAQLEKSRLLSDRFSAERPKGSFSTLEIQRTEQGDSAMYLCASSMAREHEQYFGPGTRLTVT.